These 29 T cell receptor beta chains were sequenced from one sample in a study of cytomegalovirus exposure and HLA in healthy donors. 13 Jbeta primers and 60 Vbeta primers were used for the PCR. Sequencing was performed with immunoSEQ multiplex PCR; in TCRdb, only in-frame clones are kept and a portion is missing. The sample contains 100,000 to 150,000 clones, roughly 71% of which appear only once. The sequenced sample was PBMCs. These receptors originate from a woman aged 50 to 65 in good health and CMV-seropositive.

The V gene is TRBV28, the J gene TRBJ2-3; TRBD1 matches at 9 bases. CDR1 and CDR2 from the germline V gene are MDHEN and SYDVKM. The CDR3 runs to 15 residues. The V gene end was trimmed by 4 bases and the J gene end by 1 base; junction bases not matched to a gene: 3. CDR3 sequence: CASSSRTGGTDTQYF. The CDR3 DNA reads as TGTGCCAGCAGTTCCCGGACAGGGGGCACAGATACGCAGTATTTT.

CDR3 sequence (DNA): TGTGCCAGCAGCGTAGCTCAGGGGGCGCGTAATGAAAAACTGTTTTTT. It is translated as CASSVAQGARNEKLFF. The chain uses TRBV9 and TRBJ1-4; 8 bases map to TRBD1. This CDR3 comprises 16 residues. CDR1 SGDLS and CDR2 YYNGEE come from the germline V gene. V shed 0 bases, J shed 4 bases, and the junction held 5 bases outside the gene matches.

The gene calls are TRBV9 and TRBJ1-6; D is uncertain. V was clipped by 0 bases and J by 6 bases, with 10 bases between them. This CDR3 has 15 residues. The germline V gene encodes CDR1 SGDLS and CDR2 YYNGEE. This CDR3 reads CASSVAGRSNSPLHF. DNA of the CDR3: TGTGCCAGCAGCGTAGCCGGTCGGTCTAATTCACCCCTCCACTTT. The whole variable domain, filled in from reference TRBV9 and TRBJ1-6, reads DSGVTQTPKHLITATGQRVTLRCSPRSGDLSVYWYQQSLDQGLQFLIQYYNGEERAKGNILERFSAQQFPDLHSELNLSSLELGDSALYFCASSVAGRSNSPLHFGNGTRLTVT.

This chain joins TRBV7-2 and TRBJ2-3, with D uncertain. The CDR3 totals 14 residues. Trimming removed 1 base at V and 0 bases at J, with 5 bases between. Per germline, CDR1 SGHTA and CDR2 FQGNSA. The CDR3 DNA sequence: TGTGCCAGCAGCTTAGGCACTAGCACAGATACGCAGTATTTT. It specifies CASSLGTSTDTQYF.

The chain is built from TRBV11-3 and TRBJ2-1, with D possibly TRBD2 on 5 matching bases. V was trimmed by 5 bases and J by 1 base, leaving 18 bases between them. The germline V gene has CDR1 SGHNT and CDR2 YENEEA. CDR3 length equals 17 residues. The CDR3 DNA follows: TGTGCCAGCAGCGACTACCGGGCCGGGCTTTCCTACAATGAGCAGTTCTTC. It yields the protein CASSDYRAGLSYNEQFF.

This clone was picked up one time. This chain joins TRBV5-4 and TRBJ2-5; 7 bases are shared with TRBD2. From germline, CDR1 is SGHNT and CDR2 YYREEE (reference sequence). The V and J ends lost 5 bases and 4 bases, in that order; junction bases with no gene match: 14. The length of the CDR3 is 16 residues. The CDR3 loop reads CASRRGVPGEGETQYF. The CDR3 DNA follows: TGTGCCAGCAGAAGAGGGGTGCCGGGGGAGGGAGAGACCCAGTACTTC.

The chain joins TRBV9 to TRBJ1-2, with 8 bases matching TRBD1. This CDR3 contains 15 residues. V was clipped by 3 bases and J by 4 bases; unmatched bases: 8. Germline loops: CDR1 SGDLS, CDR2 YYNGEE. CDR3: CASSGTQGEGYGYTF. The CDR3 coding sequence is TGTGCCAGCAGCGGAACACAGGGGGAGGGCTATGGCTACACCTTC.

The V and J genes are TRBV5-4 and TRBJ2-1, with TRBD2 matching over 8 bases. In germline, CDR1 is SGHNT, CDR2 YYREEE (reference sequence). The CDR3 loop spans 16 amino acids. V lost 4 bases to trimming and J lost 4 bases; unmatched junction nucleotides: 10. As DNA, the CDR3 is TGTGCCAGCAGCACACACTGGCGGGGGGTGTACAATGAGCAGTTCTTC. This sequence encodes CASSTHWRGVYNEQFF. The whole variable domain, filled in from reference TRBV5-4 and TRBJ2-1, reads ETGVTQSPTHLIKTRGQQVTLRCSSQSGHNTVSWYQQALGQGPQFIFQYYREEENGRGNFPPRFSGLQFPNYSSELNVNALELDDSALYLCASSTHWRGVYNEQFFGPGTRLTVL.

V and J are TRBV5-1 and TRBJ2-3, with D maybe TRBD1 (5 bases). The V end was cut by 5 bases, the J end by 0 bases, with 13 bases between. From germline, CDR1 is SGHRS and CDR2 YFSETQ. CDR3 length equals 15 residues. The CDR3 protein is CASSGQGQSTDTQYF. CDR3 DNA sequence: TGCGCCAGCAGTGGGCAGGGTCAAAGCACAGATACGCAGTATTTT.

The chain carries TRBV11-2 and TRBJ2-7; TRBD1 matches at 7 bases. Per germline, CDR1 SGHAT and CDR2 FQNNGV. The CDR3 contains 14 residues. V lost 5 bases, J lost 6 bases, and 10 bases stayed unmatched. CDR3: CASSQLAGGREQYF. The CDR3 DNA is TGTGCCAGCAGCCAGCTGGCAGGGGGTCGCGAGCAGTACTTC.

V gene TRBV25-1 combines with J gene TRBJ2-5; possible D gene TRBD2, 6 bases. V shed 0 bases and J shed 5 bases, with 16 bases lying between them. The CDR3 consists of 16 residues. The germline V gene has CDR1 MGHDK and CDR2 SYGVNS. DNA of the CDR3: TGTGCCAGCAGTGAATATGGGCGGGGACTCTGGGAGACCCAGTACTTC. Translated: CASSEYGRGLWETQYF.

This clone came up once. The chain uses TRBV28 and TRBJ2-3; 13 positions agree with TRBD2. From germline, CDR1 is MDHEN and CDR2 SYDVKM. The CDR3 is 17 amino acids. Trimming removed 3 bases from V and 3 bases from J; junction bases left unmatched: 6. CDR3 nucleotide sequence: TGTGCCAGCAGTTTTTTACTAGCGGGGGGGCGGACAGATACGCAGTATTTT. Translating it yields CASSFLLAGGRTDTQYF.

The chain joins TRBV5-1 to TRBJ2-2, with 10 nucleotides matching TRBD1. CDR3 length: 16 residues. CDR1 and CDR2 (germline): SGHRS, YFSETQ. After removal of 4 bases from V and 5 bases from J, the junction contained 8 bases not matched to a gene. The CDR3, as DNA: TGCGCCAGCAGCGGGGACAGGGGCTTGGAGACCGGGGAGCTGTTTTTT. This gives the protein CASSGDRGLETGELFF.

The chain combines TRBV28 with TRBJ1-2; a weak D match, TRBD1 (5 bases). The germline CDR1 and CDR2 sequences are MDHEN and SYDVKM. The CDR3 is made up of 14 amino acids. V was shortened by 2 bases and J by 0 bases, with 7 bases between the two germline ends. CDR3 in DNA: TGTGCCAGCAGTTTAGTGACAGCTAACTATGGCTACACCTTC. It specifies CASSLVTANYGYTF.

The rearrangement links TRBV7-7 to TRBJ2-3; TRBD2 matches 8 bases. V shed 3 bases and J 8 bases; nucleotides not matched to a gene: 10. This CDR3 spans 15 amino acids. Germline loops: CDR1 SSHAT, CDR2 FNYEAQ (reference sequence). CDR3 coding DNA: TGTGCCAGCAGCTTTTCGACAGCGGGGGTTTCTACGCAGTATTTT. It yields the protein CASSFSTAGVSTQYF.

The V call is TRBV6-5, the J call TRBJ2-7; D is possibly TRBD2 (6 bases). CDR3 size: 13 residues. Germline CDR1 and CDR2: MNHEY and SVGAGI. With 5 bases removed from V and 3 bases from J, the gap between germline ends came to 11 bases. CDR3 loop: CASSPGTFYEQYF. The CDR3 coding sequence is TGTGCCAGCAGTCCCGGGACTTTCTACGAGCAGTACTTC.

This clone appeared a few times. The V call is TRBV6-6, the J call TRBJ1-5; tentative D call: TRBD1 (6 bases). CDR1 is MNHNY and CDR2 is SVGAGI in the germline V gene (reference sequence). CDR3 length: 15 amino acids. Trimming left V 7 bases short and J 0 bases short, with 13 bases between. The CDR3 DNA reads TGTGCCAGCACCTCGGACAGCATTAGCAATCAGCCCCAGCATTTT. Its translation: CASTSDSISNQPQHF.

The chain uses TRBV28 and TRBJ1-4, with D unresolved. Trimming took off 5 bases at V and 7 bases at J, with 8 bases between the two ends. Germline CDR1 is MDHEN and CDR2 is SYDVKM. The CDR3 loop spans 12 amino acids. This chain's CDR3 is CASSGQPEKLFF. CDR3 DNA sequence: TGTGCCAGCAGTGGGCAGCCTGAAAAACTGTTTTTT.

The chain combines TRBV6-4 with TRBJ2-5; a weak D match, TRBD2 (5 bases). The closer fit of TRBJ2-7 to the DNA end suggests the J call may be wrong. Germline V lookup: CDR1 MRHNA, CDR2 SNTAGT. There are 12 residues in the CDR3. The CDR3 DNA reads TGTGCCGGAGGCGGTGGGTCCTACGAGCAGTACTTC. Amino acid sequence: CAGGGGSYEQYF.

The rearrangement uses TRBV6-5 and TRBJ1-5; no clear D gene. Germline CDR1 MNHEY, CDR2 SVGAGI. The CDR3 contains 15 residues. The V gene lost 0 bases and the J gene lost 0 bases, with 6 bases spanning the gap. The CDR3, as DNA: TGTGCCAGCAGTTACTCGCAGAATAGCAATCAGCCCCAGCATTTT. It specifies CASSYSQNSNQPQHF.

This chain links TRBV6-5 with TRBJ1-2, with D possibly being TRBD1 (5 bases). This CDR3 has 14 amino acids. CDR1 and CDR2 from the germline V gene are MNHEY and SVGAGI. Trimming removed 4 bases from V and 7 bases from J, with 16 bases in between. CDR3 bases: TGTGCCAGCAGTTTGGACGGGGGAATTTTTGGCTACACCTTC. It translates to CASSLDGGIFGYTF.

The chain joins TRBV15 to TRBJ2-6; no clear D. The germline CDR1 and CDR2 sequences are LNHNV and YYDKDF (reference sequence). The germline V and J ends were trimmed by 8 bases and 2 bases, with 7 bases remaining between them. This CDR3 is built from 13 residues. The CDR3 nucleotides read TGTGCCACCCGGTTCGCTGGGGCCAACGTCCTGACTTTC. Amino acid sequence: CATRFAGANVLTF.

A few counts support this clone. This chain connects TRBV2 to TRBJ1-2; 7 bases line up with TRBD1. The V segment lost 6 bases and the J segment 2 bases; nucleotides outside the gene matches: 12. Germline V gene data show CDR1 as SNHLY and CDR2 as FYNNEI. This CDR3 is built from 16 residues. The CDR3 spells CASSGKISGGNYGYTF. CDR3 sequence (DNA): TGTGCCAGCAGCGGAAAGATTTCAGGGGGGAACTATGGCTACACCTTC.

This clone has just one count. The chain has TRBV7-8 and TRBJ2-5; D is unclear. Looked up from germline, CDR1 is SGHVS and CDR2 is FQNEAQ. The CDR3 runs to 10 residues. Trimming removed 10 bases from V and 2 bases from J, with 5 bases in between. The chain's CDR3 is CANSQETQYF. CDR3 DNA sequence: TGTGCCAACTCACAAGAGACCCAGTACTTC. The full variable domain, with the rest looked up from reference TRBV7-8 and TRBJ2-5, is GAGVSQSPRYKVAKRGQDVALRCDPISGHVSLFWYQQALGQGPEFLTYFQNEAQLDKSGLPSDRFFAERPEGSVSTLKIQRTQQEDSAVYLCANSQETQYFGPGTRLLVL.

The V call is TRBV4-1, the J call TRBJ2-5, with TRBD2 identical over 10 bases. CDR3 length: 17 amino acids. J lost 1 base, V lost 4 bases, and 9 bases had no gene match. The germline V gene has CDR1 MGHRA and CDR2 YSYEKL. CDR3 DNA sequence: TGCGCCAGCAGCCCGCGCTCTAGCGGGGGAACCCAAGAGACCCAGTACTTC. It specifies CASSPRSSGGTQETQYF.

J is TRBJ2-7 and V is TRBV10-3; 12 bases map to TRBD2. The CDR3 sequence is 15 residues long. Germline lookup yields CDR1 ENHRY and CDR2 SYGVKD. V shed 4 bases and J 4 bases; nucleotides not matched to a gene: 5. CDR3 in amino acids: CAISGTSGAEYEQYF. The CDR3 nucleotides read TGTGCCATCAGTGGGACTAGCGGGGCCGAATACGAGCAGTACTTC.

This chain joins TRBV7-8 and TRBJ2-3; 8 bases fit TRBD2. The CDR3 loop spans 15 amino acids. Germline CDR1 and CDR2: SGHVS and FQNEAQ. Losses at the gene ends were 3 bases for V and 5 bases for J; bases not matched to a gene: 7. In nucleotides, the CDR3 is TGTGCCAGCAGCTTTTCCCCGCGGGGGGAAGATACGCAGTATTTT. This sequence encodes CASSFSPRGEDTQYF.

The chain uses TRBV6-5 and TRBJ1-6; D remains ambiguous. Between the trimmed V and J ends, which lost 6 bases and 13 bases, there was a span of 13 bases. CDR1 and CDR2 (germline): MNHEY, SVGAGI. The length of the CDR3 is 12 residues. CDR3 bases: TGTGCCAGCAGGGTGGGGAGTTCGCCCCTCCACTTT. Amino acids: CASRVGSSPLHF.

The V gene is TRBV25-1, the J gene TRBJ1-1; 12 bases are a match to TRBD1. Germline-derived CDR1 and CDR2 are MGHDK and SYGVNS. There are 16 residues in the CDR3. The junction had 11 bases not matched to a gene; V was cut back by 6 bases and J by 6 bases. CDR3 sequence (DNA): TGTGCCAGCAGCGCCGGGACAGGGGGCATTGGCGCTGAAGCTTTCTTT. This encodes CASSAGTGGIGAEAFF.